The 32 T cell receptor beta chains below come from one sample, sequenced in a study of cytomegalovirus exposure and HLA in healthy donors. Both 60 Vbeta primers and 13 Jbeta primers went into the PCR. Sequencing was performed with immunoSEQ multiplex PCR; in TCRdb, only in-frame clones are kept and a portion is missing. Listed are 50,000 or so clones; 9% to 15% falls within the top ten. The sample was PBMCs. The receptors were gathered from a woman aged 55-70 years in good health and CMV-seropositive.

The chain combines TRBV6-1 with TRBJ2-5; 7 nucleotides agree with TRBD1. The J call may be faulty, since TRBJ2-7 better matches the DNA end. CDR3 length: 16 amino acids. Germline loops: CDR1 MNHNS, CDR2 SASEGT. CDR3 loop: CASSEAGTVLTDEQYF. CDR3 nucleotides: TGTGCCAGCAGTGAAGCCGGGACAGTCCTAACAGACGAGCAGTACTTC.

This chain's CDR3 is CASRLQGDEKLFF. The CDR3, as DNA: TGTGCCAGCAGGCTACAGGGGGATGAAAAACTGTTTTTT. The chain is built from TRBV5-4 and TRBJ1-4; TRBD1 matches 8 bases. Germline assignment: CDR1 SGHNT and CDR2 YYREEE (reference sequence). J gave up 6 bases and V 5 bases, and 3 bases lay outside the gene matches. This CDR3 region has 13 residues.

CDR3 nucleotides: TGCAGCGTTGAAGATCAGGCAGGGGCCTACGAGCAGTACTTC. Its protein product is CSVEDQAGAYEQYF. The chain joins TRBV29-1 to TRBJ2-7; TRBD1 is a possible D gene (6 bases). CDR3 size: 14 residues. CDR1 and CDR2 from the germline V gene are SQVTM and ANQGSEA. Trimming removed 0 bases at V and 2 bases at J, with 11 bases between.

This CDR3 is CASSQGRGDTEAFF. The DNA of the CDR3 is TGCGCCAGCAGCCAAGGGCGGGGGGACACTGAAGCTTTCTTT. This sequence joins TRBV4-3 and TRBJ1-1; D perhaps matches TRBD1 (5 bases). With 1 base removed from V and 3 bases from J, the gap between germline ends came to 9 bases. CDR3 length: 14 residues. CDR1 LGHNA and CDR2 YSLEER come from the germline V gene.

In the case of this clone: Because the CDR3's place on the DNA is in doubt, the DNA is left out and the CDR3 is given as listed by TCRdb. V gene TRBV7-9 combines with J gene TRBJ2-7; the table's D gene call, TRBD1, was not cross checked with the DNA. Germline lookup yields CDR1 SEHNR and CDR2 FQNEAQ (reference sequence). The CDR3 spans 14 residues, counting both ends. CDR3 protein: CASSFGQGSYEQCF.

The rearrangement joins TRBV11-2 to TRBJ2-6; 10 bases are shared with TRBD1. V dropped 5 bases and J dropped 2; count of bases not matched to a gene: 9. The CDR3 sequence is 18 residues long. Germline V lookup: CDR1 SGHAT, CDR2 FQNNGV. CDR3 sequence reads: CASSPDRGRQAGANVLTF. As DNA, the CDR3 is TGTGCCAGCAGCCCCGACAGGGGGCGACAAGCTGGGGCCAACGTCCTGACTTTC.

The rearrangement links TRBV19 to TRBJ1-1, with 7 bases fitting TRBD1. This CDR3 spans 14 amino acids. The V segment lost 7 bases and the J segment 1 base; nucleotides outside the gene matches: 6. Germline assignment: CDR1 LNHDA and CDR2 SQIVND (reference sequence). The CDR3 spells CASTWGQTNTEAFF. The DNA of the CDR3 is TGTGCCAGTACCTGGGGACAGACGAACACTGAAGCTTTCTTT.

The rearrangement links TRBV6-5 to TRBJ2-1; 9 positions match TRBD2. The junction had 3 bases not matched to a gene; V was cut back by 5 bases and J by 4 bases. This CDR3 region has 14 residues. CDR1 and CDR2 (germline): MNHEY, SVGAGI. The CDR3 here is CASSVAGAYNEQFF. The CDR3 nucleotides are TGTGCCAGCAGTGTAGCGGGGGCTTACAATGAGCAGTTCTTC.

With regard to this clone: This sample also contains other DNA sequences that code for the same CDR3. The V gene is TRBV6-1, the J gene TRBJ1-6, with 8 bases lining up with TRBD1. The CDR3 consists of 15 residues. Germline values: CDR1 MNHNS, CDR2 SASEGT. V gave up 6 bases and J gave up 6 bases; unmatched junction bases: 7. The CDR3 sequence is CASSVDRGLNSPLHF. The DNA of the CDR3 is TGTGCCAGCAGCGTCGACAGGGGCCTTAATTCACCCCTCCACTTT.

The chain employs TRBV10-3 and TRBJ1-2, with 7 bases that match TRBD1. The CDR3 covers 13 residues. Trimming took 6 bases from V and 8 from J; bases not matched to a gene: 9. Germline V gene data show CDR1 as ENHRY and CDR2 as SYGVKD. CDR3 DNA sequence: TGTGCCATCAGCCCTGGACAGGTGGAAGGCTACACCTTC. Its protein is CAISPGQVEGYTF.

The chain couples TRBV28 to TRBJ1-2, with 7 bases that match TRBD1. V was clipped by 4 bases and J by 4 bases; unmatched bases: 12. The CDR3 loop spans 16 amino acids. Germline V lookup: CDR1 MDHEN, CDR2 SYDVKM. CDR3 in amino acids: CASSYITGEGFYGYTF. CDR3 DNA: TGTGCCAGCAGTTACATAACAGGGGAAGGGTTCTATGGCTACACCTTC.

The chain is built from TRBV10-3 and TRBJ2-7, with 11 nucleotides matching TRBD1. Germline CDR1 and CDR2: ENHRY and SYGVKD. After removal of 6 bases from V and 3 bases from J, the junction contained 4 bases not matched to a gene. This CDR3 has 14 residues. The CDR3 here is CAISRDRGDYEQYF. The CDR3 nucleotides are TGTGCCATCAGCCGGGACAGGGGGGACTACGAGCAGTACTTC.

V and J are TRBV28 and TRBJ1-3; 9 bases align to TRBD1. The length of the CDR3 is 17 residues. Germline loops: CDR1 MDHEN, CDR2 SYDVKM. Trimming cost V 5 bases and J 0 bases; bases outside gene matches: 8. CDR3: CASSRDRAFPSGNTIYF. CDR3 sequence (DNA): TGTGCCAGCAGTAGGGACAGGGCGTTCCCCTCTGGAAACACCATATATTTT.

The chain joins TRBV5-4 to TRBJ2-1, with D possibly TRBD2 on 5 matching bases. The CDR3 spans 14 residues. From germline, CDR1 is SGHNT and CDR2 YYREEE (reference sequence). Trimming cost V 6 bases and J 0 bases, with 10 bases left between them. CDR3 loop: CASTYGVSYNEQFF. CDR3 nucleotides: TGTGCCAGCACCTACGGGGTCTCCTACAATGAGCAGTTCTTC.

With respect to this clone: Distinct nucleotide sequences in the sample also encode this CDR3. This chain uses TRBV20-1 with TRBJ2-7; TRBD1 might be the D (6 bases). V dropped 6 bases and J dropped 4 bases, with 10 bases sitting between them. The CDR3 loop spans 11 amino acids. The germline gives CDR1 DFQATT, CDR2 SNEGSKA (reference sequence). CDR3 sequence (DNA): TGCAGTGCCAAGACAGGATACGAGCAGTACTTC. Amino acids: CSAKTGYEQYF.

The chain joins TRBV5-4 to TRBJ2-3, with 8 bases identical to TRBD2. The CDR3 totals 14 residues. CDR1 SGHNT and CDR2 YYREEE come from the germline V gene (reference sequence). With 7 bases clipped from V and 2 bases from J, the junction kept 6 bases outside the gene matches. The CDR3 bases are TGTGCCAGCGGGCGGGGGGCGGACACAGATACGCAGTATTTT. This translates into CASGRGADTDTQYF.

The rearrangement links TRBV2 to TRBJ1-1; no definite D call. V lost 6 bases and J 1 base, leaving 9 bases between the germline ends. CDR3 size: 13 residues. The germline V gene has CDR1 SNHLY and CDR2 FYNNEI. The CDR3: CASRPTANTEAFF. DNA of the CDR3: TGTGCCAGCAGACCCACAGCGAACACTGAAGCTTTCTTT.

The rearrangement links TRBV6-5 to TRBJ1-5; weak D call: TRBD1 (5 bases). The germline V gene has CDR1 MNHEY and CDR2 SVGAGI. V shed 0 bases and J shed 1 base, with 7 bases lying between them. This CDR3 spans 15 amino acids. The CDR3 is CASSYSAGSNQPQHF. The CDR3 bases are TGTGCCAGCAGTTACTCGGCAGGGAGCAATCAGCCCCAGCATTTT.

This chain links TRBV2 with TRBJ2-7; D might be TRBD1 (6 bases). The V gene's germline CDR1 is SNHLY and CDR2 FYNNEI. This CDR3 is built from 15 residues. Trimming removed 2 bases at V and 2 bases at J, with 13 bases between. The CDR3, as DNA: TGTGCCAGCAGTGAATCAGGGACACCGACCTACGAGCAGTACTTC. The encoded protein is CASSESGTPTYEQYF.

The chain couples TRBV7-9 to TRBJ1-5; a possible D gene is TRBD1 (5 bases). The germline V gene encodes CDR1 SEHNR and CDR2 FQNEAQ (reference sequence). With 5 bases removed from V and 0 bases from J, the gap between germline ends came to 14 bases. The CDR3 contains 16 residues. CDR3 sequence (DNA): TGTGCCAGCAGCCTGGGGACTGTTAATAGCAATCAGCCCCAGCATTTT. This sequence encodes CASSLGTVNSNQPQHF.

The chain is built from TRBV5-1 and TRBJ1-2; TRBD1 agrees at 7 bases. This CDR3 spans 13 amino acids. With 4 bases clipped from V and 8 bases from J, the junction kept 8 bases outside the gene matches. Germline-derived CDR1 and CDR2 are SGHRS and YFSETQ. The CDR3 sequence is CASSLGTATGYTF. The DNA of the CDR3 is TGCGCCAGCAGCCTAGGGACAGCCACCGGCTACACCTTC.

The CDR3 protein is CASSLYIQETQYF. Here the CDR3 DNA reads TGTGCCAGCAGCTTGTATATACAAGAGACCCAGTACTTC. The chain links TRBV5-6 to TRBJ2-5; D unresolved. CDR1 and CDR2 (germline): SGHDT, YYEEEE. The CDR3 loop spans 13 amino acids. The V end lost 1 base, the J end lost 2 bases, and 6 bases lay between the germline ends.

This chain links TRBV25-1 with TRBJ1-2, with 7 bases lining up with TRBD1. The CDR3 contains 14 residues. Germline V gene sequence: CDR1 MGHDK, CDR2 SYGVNS. V dropped 3 bases and J dropped 7; count of bases not matched to a gene: 8. DNA for the CDR3: TGTGCCAGCAGTGACCAGGGACAGTTTCTTGGCTACACCTTC. Protein: CASSDQGQFLGYTF.

J is TRBJ1-4 and V is TRBV5-1; possibly TRBD1 for D (5 bases). Germline CDR1 SGHRS, CDR2 YFSETQ. With 0 bases removed from V and 7 bases from J, the gap between germline ends came to 13 bases. The CDR3 contains 15 residues. The DNA of the CDR3 is TGCGCCAGCAGCTTGGCAGGGAGGGTTTTTGAAAAACTGTTTTTT. Translating it yields CASSLAGRVFEKLFF.

The chain couples TRBV4-1 to TRBJ1-5; tentative D call: TRBD1 (5 bases). The germline gives CDR1 MGHRA, CDR2 YSYEKL. Trimming shortened V by 0 bases and J by 12 bases, and 12 bases separated the two germline ends. This CDR3 is built from 13 residues. The CDR3 coding sequence is TGCGCCAGCAGCCAAGATAGTTGGGGCAACCAGCATTTT. Its protein is CASSQDSWGNQHF.

The chain carries TRBV18 and TRBJ1-2; D is ambiguous. The CDR3 runs to 14 residues. The V end was cut by 3 bases, the J end by 6 bases, with 14 bases between. Germline-derived CDR1 and CDR2 are KGHSH and LQKENI. CDR3 residues: CASSPSRGWDGYTF. Written as DNA, the CDR3 is TGTGCCAGCTCACCGTCTCGAGGCTGGGATGGCTACACCTTC. Complete variable domain (other parts from reference TRBV18 and TRBJ1-2): NAGVMQNPRHLVRRRGQEARLRCSPMKGHSHVYWYRQLPEEGLKFMVYLQKENIIDESGMPKERFSAEFPKEGPSILRIQQVVRGDSAAYFCASSPSRGWDGYTFGSGTRLTVV.

The V call is TRBV9, the J call TRBJ1-4; the D gene is possibly TRBD1 (5 bases). V was clipped by 2 bases and J by 4 bases, with 9 bases between them. This CDR3 spans 14 amino acids. In germline, CDR1 is SGDLS, CDR2 YYNGEE. In DNA form, the CDR3 reads TGTGCCAGCAGCGTTGCAGGGTTTAATGAAAAACTGTTTTTT. It is translated as CASSVAGFNEKLFF.

V and J are TRBV19 and TRBJ2-5; 7 bases agree with TRBD2. Germline CDR1 and CDR2: LNHDA and SQIVND (reference sequence). The CDR3 has 14 amino acids. V lost 6 bases and J lost 2; bases outside the gene matches: 6. As DNA, the CDR3 is TGTGCCAGTAGCACCAGCGGGGTACAAGAGACCCAGTACTTC. Encoded protein: CASSTSGVQETQYF.

The chain recombines TRBV6-5 with TRBJ2-2; D unresolved. Trimming left V 2 bases short and J 5 bases short, with 15 bases between. The CDR3 spans 16 residues. Germline CDR1 MNHEY, CDR2 SVGAGI. The DNA for the CDR3 is TGTGCCAGCAGTTACGCGCAGGCCGGTAGGACCGGGGAGCTGTTTTTT. Encoded protein: CASSYAQAGRTGELFF.

The rearrangement uses TRBV9 and TRBJ2-3; a weak D match, TRBD2 (5 bases). V lost 0 bases, J lost 0 bases, and 8 bases lay in between. The CDR3 has 15 residues. Germline V CDR1 and CDR2: SGDLS, YYNGEE. The CDR3 coding sequence is TGTGCCAGCAGCGTAGACCGACTAAGCACAGATACGCAGTATTTT. Translation gives CASSVDRLSTDTQYF. Drawing the rest from reference TRBV9 and TRBJ2-3, the complete variable domain is DSGVTQTPKHLITATGQRVTLRCSPRSGDLSVYWYQQSLDQGLQFLIQYYNGEERAKGNILERFSAQQFPDLHSELNLSSLELGDSALYFCASSVDRLSTDTQYFGPGTRLTVL.

The chain uses TRBV4-3 and TRBJ1-2, with D unresolved. V was shortened by 0 bases and J by 4 bases, with 9 bases between the two germline ends. CDR3 length: 14 residues. Germline values: CDR1 LGHNA, CDR2 YSLEER. CDR3 in DNA: TGCGCCAGCAGCCAAGAGGTGGGCTCCTATGGCTACACCTTC. Translated: CASSQEVGSYGYTF.

The rearrangement uses TRBV19 and TRBJ1-6, with D perhaps TRBD1 (6 bases). The CDR3 length is 14 residues. The germline V gene encodes CDR1 LNHDA and CDR2 SQIVND (reference sequence). V lost 5 bases and J lost 4, with 9 bases in between. This chain's CDR3 is CASSGGAYNSPLHF. DNA for the CDR3: TGTGCCAGTAGTGGGGGGGCGTATAATTCACCCCTCCACTTT.